The source of this TCR beta chain is a study of T-cell reconstitution after alpha-beta-depleted transplantation in children. Study-level findings and limits: Several hundred expanded graft clones reportedly gave rise to the alpha-beta T cells present about two months after transplant.

This clonotype has more than one count but fewer than ten. Its antigen is undetermined. The junction departs from the called germline gene at one end, perhaps through a read error. The CDR3 consists of 13 residues. The germline gives CDR1 MDHEN, CDR2 SYDVKM. Unique molecular identifiers were used in preparing the TCRbeta library. TCRdb independently ran MiXCR on the PCR reads; one entry per CDR3 protein. The sample has about 980,000 distinct CDR3 sequences, under 30% seen once; the top ten hold roughly 31%. This TCR came from a boy under two years old who had a stem cell transplant for SCID, so the T cells may come from the graft donor. The rearrangement joins TRBV28 to TRBJ1-2, with TRBD1 identical over 12 bases. The material was PBMCs, mostly from graft donor cells, obtained 360 days after TCRalphabeta/CD19-depleted stem cell transplant. CDR3 bases: TGTGCCAGCAGTTTTGGGGACAGGGGGCTGCCCTTGTTC. Translated: CASSFGDRGLPLF.